The 23 T cell receptor beta chains given below trace back to one sample, sequenced in a study of vaccination effects on CD4 cells after COVID-19. Antigen specificity for these receptors is unknown. TCRdb's table, derived via immunoSEQ multiplex PCR, lists solely in-frame clones and lacks some. The sample holds tens of thousands of clones; over 65% are singletons and the top ten take about 2.3%. It was after more than 8 days of culture that CD4+ T cells were isolated. Subjects were given two BNT162b2 or mRNA-1273 vaccine doses. Source: CD4+ T cells from PBMCs cultured without peptide, taken after COVID-19 vaccination. Every receptor here comes from a human donor who received a COVID-19 vaccine.

The chain combines TRBV11-2 with TRBJ2-5; 8 bases map to TRBD2. Germline CDR1 reads SGHAT; CDR2 reads FQNNGV. The CDR3 contains 16 residues. V shed 2 bases and J 4 bases; nucleotides not matched to a gene: 9. This chain's CDR3 is CASSLRPAGEGETQYF. The CDR3 DNA reads as TGTGCCAGCAGCTTACGTCCAGCGGGGGAGGGAGAGACCCAGTACTTC.

The chain joins TRBV28 to TRBJ2-3; D not resolved. Trimming took off 3 bases at V and 2 bases at J, with 3 bases between the two ends. The germline CDR1 and CDR2 sequences are MDHEN and SYDVKM. The CDR3 spans 12 residues. The CDR3 DNA follows: TGTGCCAGCAGTTTTTTCACAGATACGCAGTATTTT. Translation: CASSFFTDTQYF.

This clone was counted once. The chain employs TRBV7-2 and TRBJ2-1; possible D gene TRBD2, 5 bases. CDR1 and CDR2 from the germline V gene are SGHTA and FQGNSA. This CDR3 contains 12 residues. Trimming removed 2 bases from V and 10 bases from J, with 9 bases in between. The DNA for the CDR3 is TGTGCCAGCAGCTTAACCCTAGCCGAGCAGTTCTTC. This translates into CASSLTLAEQFF.

This clone turned up a few times. V is TRBV2 and J is TRBJ2-7; 8 bases map to TRBD2. V shed 7 bases, J shed 1 base, and the junction held 6 bases outside the gene matches. The CDR3 is 14 residues long. Germline-derived CDR1 and CDR2 are SNHLY and FYNNEI. Here the CDR3 reads CASKESGGSYEQYV. CDR3 bases: TGTGCCAGCAAGGAAAGCGGGGGATCCTACGAGCAGTACGTC.

The chain recombines TRBV11-2 with TRBJ2-5, with TRBD1 matching over 7 bases. V gave up 5 bases and J gave up 2 bases; unmatched junction bases: 2. CDR3 length equals 13 residues. Germline CDR1 reads SGHAT; CDR2 reads FQNNGV. The CDR3 region has the DNA TGTGCCAGCAGCACGGGACAGCAAGAGACCCAGTACTTC. Amino acids: CASSTGQQETQYF.

The rearrangement uses TRBV6-6 and TRBJ1-3; D is unclear. The germline V and J ends were trimmed by 5 bases and 0 bases, with 11 bases remaining between them. Germline CDR1 MNHNY, CDR2 SVGAGI (reference sequence). This CDR3 comprises 15 residues. The CDR3 is CASSLDALSGNTIYF. The CDR3 region has the DNA TGTGCCAGCAGTCTGGACGCTCTCTCTGGAAACACCATATATTTT.

This clone appeared a few times. The chain is built from TRBV3-1 (or the pseudogene TRBV3-2) and TRBJ1-2, with D uncertain. The V and J ends lost 4 bases and 3 bases respectively, with 12 bases between them. This CDR3 is built from 14 residues. CDR1 is LGHDT, CDR2 YNNKEL, per germline (reference sequence). CDR3 loop: CASSRINRDYGYTF. In DNA, the CDR3 is TGTGCCAGCAGCCGAATAAATAGGGACTATGGCTACACCTTC.

The chain recombines TRBV5-1 with TRBJ1-4, with D perhaps matching TRBD1 (5 bases). CDR3 size: 12 residues. The V end lost 2 bases, the J end lost 8 bases, and 7 bases lay between the germline ends. The germline gives CDR1 SGHRS, CDR2 YFSETQ. The CDR3 DNA reads TGCGCCAGCAGCTTCGACAGCGAAAAACTGTTTTTT. Its translation is CASSFDSEKLFF.

The chain recombines TRBV7-3 with TRBJ1-1; D is possibly TRBD1 (5 bases). Germline V lookup: CDR1 SGHTA, CDR2 FQGTGA. V dropped 4 bases and J dropped 1 base, with 10 bases sitting between them. The CDR3 has 14 amino acids. The CDR3 region has the DNA TGTGCCAGCAGCTCGGGGAGGGGGAACACTGAAGCTTTCTTT. Amino acid sequence: CASSSGRGNTEAFF.

In its sample, this clone was seen a few times. V usage is TRBV6-1 and J usage is TRBJ1-5; no firm D call. Germline CDR1 reads MNHNS; CDR2 reads SASEGT. V was pared by 2 bases and J by 3 bases, with 11 bases between. The CDR3 covers 15 residues. The CDR3 DNA reads TGTGCCAGCAGTGAATATTCAACGAACAATCAGCCCCAGCATTTT. This sequence encodes CASSEYSTNNQPQHF.

V and J are TRBV6-6 and TRBJ2-1; 9 bases align to TRBD2. Germline values: CDR1 MNHNY, CDR2 SVGAGI (reference sequence). This CDR3 contains 16 residues. V was pared by 4 bases and J by 1 base, with 5 bases of the junction left unmatched. The CDR3 here is CASSFSGGRSYNEQFF. For the CDR3, the DNA is TGTGCCAGCAGTTTTAGCGGGGGTCGATCCTACAATGAGCAGTTCTTC.

This clone has a single count. The V and J genes are TRBV18 and TRBJ1-2; 7 nucleotides match TRBD1. The trim removed 6 bases at V and 2 bases at J, leaving 12 bases unmatched. The CDR3 consists of 16 residues. From germline, CDR1 is KGHSH and CDR2 LQKENI. CDR3 region: CASSLYGTEANYGYTF. The CDR3, as DNA: TGTGCCAGCTCCCTTTATGGGACAGAGGCCAACTATGGCTACACCTTC.

The V gene is TRBV6-5, the J gene TRBJ2-7, with TRBD1 identical over 8 bases. This CDR3 comprises 15 residues. Germline loops: CDR1 MNHEY, CDR2 SVGAGI. Germline trimming cut 7 bases from V and 4 bases from J; bases unmatched to any gene: 12. The CDR3 region is CASKKFWTGLYEQYV. CDR3 bases: TGTGCCAGCAAAAAATTCTGGACAGGGCTGTACGAGCAGTACGTC.

This clone was seen a few times. V usage is TRBV5-1 and J usage is TRBJ2-2; 8 bases are a match to TRBD1. The V segment lost 4 bases and the J segment 1 base; nucleotides outside the gene matches: 6. This CDR3 is 16 amino acids long. Germline CDR1 reads SGHRS; CDR2 reads YFSETQ. In nucleotides, the CDR3 is TGCGCCAGCAGCCCTCCCGGGACAGGGAACACCGGGGAGCTGTTTTTT. This sequence encodes CASSPPGTGNTGELFF.

V and J are TRBV5-6 and TRBJ2-7; D is ambiguous. The CDR3 runs to 12 residues. V lost 1 base and J 4 bases, leaving 6 bases between the germline ends. The germline V gene has CDR1 SGHDT and CDR2 YYEEEE. The DNA for the CDR3 is TGTGCCAGCAGCTTGCAGACTTACGAGCAGTACGTC. This codes for CASSLQTYEQYV.

The chain carries TRBV7-2 and TRBJ2-3; possibly TRBD1 for D (6 bases). This CDR3 is 16 amino acids long. Germline values: CDR1 SGHTA, CDR2 FQGNSA. V lost 7 bases and J 6 bases, leaving 23 bases between the germline ends. The DNA of the CDR3 is TGTGCCAGCACCGCGACAGGTGCCAACCTCTGGGATACGCAGTATTTT. This gives the protein CASTATGANLWDTQYF.

The chain links TRBV4-1 to TRBJ2-3; D unclear. Germline V lookup: CDR1 MGHRA, CDR2 YSYEKL. The CDR3 totals 14 residues. Trimming left V 2 bases short and J 2 bases short, with 8 bases between. CDR3 sequence: CASSQPRSTDTQYF. DNA of the CDR3: TGCGCCAGCAGCCAACCGCGGTCCACAGATACGCAGTATTTT.

This chain connects TRBV5-1 to TRBJ1-5; 7 bases agree with TRBD1. Germline CDR1 reads SGHRS; CDR2 reads YFSETQ. This CDR3 comprises 14 residues. The V segment lost 0 bases and the J segment 6 bases; nucleotides outside the gene matches: 3. DNA for the CDR3: TGCGCCAGCAGCTTGGTGTCAGGGGGTCAGCCCCAGCATTTT. Translating it yields CASSLVSGGQPQHF.

The chain carries TRBV5-4 and TRBJ2-5, with TRBD2 matching 7 bases. The V segment lost 4 bases and the J segment 5 bases; nucleotides outside the gene matches: 8. CDR1 and CDR2 (germline): SGHNT, YYREEE (reference sequence). The CDR3 extends over 14 amino acids. The CDR3 protein is CASSAPPGGETQYF. CDR3 DNA: TGTGCCAGCAGCGCCCCCCCGGGAGGCGAGACCCAGTACTTC.

V gene TRBV28 combines with J gene TRBJ1-2, with D possibly TRBD1 on 5 matching bases. Germline-derived CDR1 and CDR2 are MDHEN and SYDVKM. This CDR3 has 15 amino acids. The V and J ends lost 2 bases and 3 bases respectively, with 13 bases between them. CDR3 nucleotide sequence: TGTGCCAGCAGTTTAGGGTCCAGGGCTGACTATGGCTACACCTTC. It translates to CASSLGSRADYGYTF.

The chain combines TRBV9 with TRBJ2-1; D might be TRBD1 (6 bases). CDR3 size: 15 residues. The V end lost 0 bases, the J end lost 2 bases, and 9 bases lay between the germline ends. Germline CDR1 reads SGDLS; CDR2 reads YYNGEE. For the CDR3, the DNA is TGTGCCAGCAGCGTAGTCGGGGACACCTACAATGAGCAGTTCTTC. It yields the protein CASSVVGDTYNEQFF.

The chain carries TRBV7-3 and TRBJ1-5; D remains ambiguous. This CDR3 region has 13 residues. V dropped 1 base and J dropped 0 bases, with 1 base sitting between them. Germline loops: CDR1 SGHTA, CDR2 FQGTGA. CDR3 in amino acids: CASSLSSNQPQHF. The CDR3, as DNA: TGTGCCAGCAGCTTAAGTAGCAATCAGCCCCAGCATTTT.

The chain uses TRBV29-1 and TRBJ1-2; 7 bases match TRBD1. Germline CDR1 reads SQVTM; CDR2 reads ANQGSEA. With V trimmed by 4 bases and J by 11 bases, 16 bases remained unmatched. This CDR3 region has 14 residues. The CDR3 DNA sequence: TGCAGCGTTGTTTGGTCGGGTTCAGGCAGGGGGTACACCTTC. Translated, it gives CSVVWSGSGRGYTF.